This TCR beta chain was retrieved from a study of type 1 and type 2 diabetes patients. About the research overall: Magnetic bead positive selection isolated CD4+ or CD8+ T cells from PBMCs. Study outcomes and limitations: Age and gender were not matched between study groups.

PCR was run on genomic DNA. A primer set of 30 forward and 13 reverse primers amplified the CDR3. MiXCR, applied by TCRdb to the multiplex PCR reads, yields one record per CDR3 protein. The repertoire has approximately 260,000 distinct CDR3 sequences, around 47% of them found once; the top ten carry roughly an eighth. No donor had another autoimmune disease or recent infection within four weeks. This clonotype was observed a few times. Its antigen is undetermined. The CDR3 is 16 amino acids. Deletions cut 11 bases from V and 7 bases from J, with 30 bases between. Germline V gene data show CDR1 as SNHLY and CDR2 as FYNNEI.

This TCR was recovered from a man aged 18 to 30 with type 2 diabetes. What was sequenced was peripheral blood mononuclear cells (PBMCs). The V and J genes are TRBV2 and TRBJ2-7; D perhaps matches TRBD1 (5 bases). CDR3 loop: CAAFPPPTVTSWEQYF. CDR3 nucleotide sequence: TGTGCCGCCTTCCCCCCTCCGACAGTTACAAGTTGGGAGCAGTACTTC.